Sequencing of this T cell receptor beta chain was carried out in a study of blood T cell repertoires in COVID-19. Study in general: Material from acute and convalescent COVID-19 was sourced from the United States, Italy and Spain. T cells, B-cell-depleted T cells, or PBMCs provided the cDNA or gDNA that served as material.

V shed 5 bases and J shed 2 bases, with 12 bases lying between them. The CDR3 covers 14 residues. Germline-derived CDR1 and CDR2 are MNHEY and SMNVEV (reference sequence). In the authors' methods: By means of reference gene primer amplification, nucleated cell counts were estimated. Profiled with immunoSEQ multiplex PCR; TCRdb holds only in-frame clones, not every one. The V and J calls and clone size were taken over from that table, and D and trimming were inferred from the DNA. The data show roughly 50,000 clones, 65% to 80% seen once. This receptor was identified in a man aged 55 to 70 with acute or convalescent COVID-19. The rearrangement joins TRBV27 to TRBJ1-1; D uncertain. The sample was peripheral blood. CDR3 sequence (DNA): TGTGCCAGCAGTCCCCTCCCGTTCAACACTGAAGCTTTCTTT. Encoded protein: CASSPLPFNTEAFF.